The source of this TCR beta chain is a study of blood T cell repertoires in COVID-19 (dated by TCRdb to 2020 to 2022). As for the study more broadly: Samples covering the acute and convalescent phases of COVID-19 were provided by collaborators in the United States, Italy and Spain. The material from the prospective study consisted of cDNA or gDNA derived from T cells, B-cell-depleted T cells, or PBMCs. The dataset comprised deeply sampled blood TCRbeta repertoires from subjects exposed to, actively infected with, or recovered from COVID-19. The repertoires were released in a freely available public database meant as a resource for research on the immune response to SARS-CoV-2. Samples were obtained from the ongoing ImmuneRACE study (first 160 participants) and from 950 to 1,500 subjects provided by 6 global collaborators. Sample metadata almost always included a de-identified subject ID, COVID-19 status, age in years and sex. HLA class I and class II types, where available, came from metadata supplied by the sample provider rather than from assay-based typing. Summary of the overall study and its limitations: Clinical and demographic metadata were provided uncurated, with the amount varying by source and participant.

As for this clone: Its antigen is not yet known. No much larger clonotype is one base removed from it; base qualities were not supplied.

TCRbeta CDR3 regions were amplified from genomic DNA using the immunoSEQ Assay, a bias-controlled multiplex PCR. Turning to the authors' computational methods: Nucleated cell counts per sample were estimated from amplification of reference gene primers within the assay. To quantify the absolute abundance of each unique TCRbeta CDR3 rearrangement, sequence reads were collapsed and filtered. Productive Simpson clonality was computed per sample as the square root of Simpson's diversity index over productive rearrangements. TCRdb took this table from immuneACCESS and kept in-frame rearrangements with V and J called. Such tables lack part of the clones; where checked against another copy, unresolved V genes explain under half of the gap, and the rest is unexplained. For V, J and clone size, that table is used; D and trimming come from the DNA. The sample table records some 240,000 clones; approximately 83% of these occur just once. 3.3% of the sample lies in the top ten.

Participants in the prospective study were aged roughly 18 to 89 years, lived in 24 United States geographic areas, and enrolled through a virtual design. Cohort assignment in the prospective study relied on participant-reported clinical history from a screening survey and a study questionnaire. Mobile phlebotomists in the prospective study collected whole blood, serum and a nasopharyngeal or oropharyngeal swab from every participant. Participants in the prospective study had the option to provide additional blood draws and questionnaires over an approximately 2-month period. Prospective study blood samples were shipped either frozen or at room temperature before DNA extraction. Sequenced sample: PBMCs or T cells enriched from blood (not recorded which). The sequence came from a woman between 40 and 50 years old with acute COVID-19.

The CDR3 protein: CASRTQGTDTQYF. The sequence in DNA is TGCGCCAGCAGAACCCAGGGGACAGATACGCAGTATTTT. The chain links TRBV5-1 with TRBJ2-3; TRBD1 is a possible D gene, resting on 6 matching bases. Reading from cysteine to phenylalanine, the CDR3 counts 13 amino acids. Just the 39-base CDR3 DNA is kept, in frame starting at base 1. V sheds 5 bases and J sheds 3 bases, leaving 10 bases between their ends. The germline V gene supplies CDR1 SGHRS and CDR2 YFSETQ.